Given below is one T cell receptor (beta chain) in context. The clone's antigen remains unknown. One base away there is no much larger clone; base qualities are not given. The immunoSEQ Assay, a bias-controlled multiplex PCR, was used to amplify TCRbeta CDR3 regions from genomic DNA. As for the authors' bioinformatics: Within the assay, amplification of reference gene primers was used to estimate how many nucleated cells each sample contained. To quantify the absolute abundance of each unique TCRbeta CDR3 rearrangement, sequence reads were collapsed and filtered. Productive Simpson clonality was computed per sample as the square root of Simpson's diversity index over productive rearrangements. The source is immuneACCESS, and TCRdb retained only in-frame sequences with V and J called. Part of the clones is not carried over; for the studies checked, unresolved V genes explain less than half of this, and the remainder is unexplained. D and trimming come from the DNA, and the V and J calls and clone size come from that table. Here the sample has 210,000 or so clones; 80% to 90% occur a single time. Nearly 4.5% of the sample is taken by the ten largest.

These data come from a study of blood T cell repertoires in COVID-19 (dated by TCRdb to 2020 to 2021). About the investigation overall: The collaborator samples originated in the United States, Italy and Spain and spanned the acute and convalescent phases of COVID-19. Where available, HLA class I and class II types were obtained from metadata supplied by the sample provider rather than from assay-based typing. Nearly every sample came with metadata listing a de-identified subject ID, COVID-19 status, age in years and sex. Deeply sampled blood TCRbeta repertoires from subjects exposed to, actively infected with, or recovered from COVID-19 were included in the dataset. A freely available public database, intended as a resource for researchers studying the immune response to SARS-CoV-2, is where the repertoires were released. The material from the prospective study consisted of cDNA or gDNA derived from T cells, B-cell-depleted T cells, or PBMCs. Samples were obtained from the ongoing ImmuneRACE study (first 160 participants) and from about 1,300 subjects provided by 6 global collaborators.

Whole blood was collected in K2EDTA tubes by collaborating institutions according to the institutions' own protocols. Collaborator samples were shipped for TCRbeta analysis as frozen whole blood, isolated PBMCs, or DNA extracted from either sample type. Results the study describes overall, beyond this receptor: Clinical and demographic metadata were provided uncurated, with the amount varying by source and participant.

Sequencing was done on a sample of peripheral blood. The origin of this receptor is a man aged 45 to 65 with acute or convalescent COVID-19.

The DNA sequence is TGTGCCTGGAGTCCCCCGGGGACTGGAAACACCATATATTTT. Its protein reads: CAWSPPGTGNTIYF. The sequence joins TRBV30 to TRBJ1-3; the D gene lacks a confident call. Relative to germline, V is 2 bases shorter and J is 2 bases shorter, with 10 bases between their ends. The germline V gene (reference sequence) gives CDR1 as GTSNPN and CDR2 as SVGIG. There are 14 amino acids in the CDR3, from cysteine to phenylalanine inclusive. Only the CDR3 region is kept as DNA, spanning 42 bases read in frame from base 1.